This T cell receptor (beta chain) was documented in a study of T cell repertoires in cytomegalovirus infection (dated by TCRdb to the late 2010s). Context from the whole study: Donor HLA type was relevant to the analysis, because carriage of CMV infection together with the matching HLA type was indicated by public TCR beta signatures. Broad study findings and their caveats: The ex vivo response was dominated by HLA-C-restricted CMV-specific TCR beta clonotypes, and the single most frequent clonotype in two of eight donors was supplied by these HLA-C-restricted clonotypes. Carriers of CMV infection plus the relevant HLA type were discriminated by the cumulative frequency of public TCR beta family members in the study cohort and in an independent approximately 340-donor cohort.

This clonotype occurred many times. Its antigen is currently not known. Qualities for individual bases were not recorded, and no much larger clone is one base off. The reads were generated on an Illumina HiSeq 1500. TCRdb cleaned the public reads at Q25 with fastp, built clones with MiXCR and kept in-frame beta chains. For every CDR3 protein sequence, its rows merge into one entry that carries the most common genes and DNA. A total of more than 85,000 distinct CDR3 sequences appear in this sample, 20% to 30% of them only once. The ten largest clones add up to around 40% of the sample. From the germline V gene, CDR1 is MDHEN and CDR2 is SYDVKM. V drops 10 bases and J drops 4 bases, leaving 14 bases in between. Taken from cysteine to phenylalanine, the CDR3 has 12 residues. The entry retains the CDR3 DNA only, 36 bases that are in frame from base 1.

The material sequenced was CD8+ T cells from PBMCs. The receptor was derived from a human donor in good health (CMV status not recorded). Some clones in this sample may be carry-over from other donors' samples. The receptor chain draws on TRBV28 and TRBJ2-7, with no confident D gene call. Read as DNA, the sequence is TGTGCCACCCACGCCATGGGGTACGAGCAGTACTTC. The translation is CATHAMGYEQYF.